This T cell receptor beta chain was identified during a study of beta chain features in type 1 diabetes. General study results and limits: Across patients, naive, central memory and Treg TCRB repertoires exhibited apparently greater similarity than was observed across healthy donors. Moderate but significant shortening of TCRB CDR3s was recorded in all four CD4+ subsets from Type 1 diabetes patients.

TCRB transcripts that were expressed got sequenced, as all of the isolated RNA had been reverse transcribed. Profiled with immunoSEQ multiplex PCR; TCRdb holds only in-frame clones, not every one. The profile shows 350,000 to 450,000 clones, over 12% of them singletons. Germline V gene sequence: CDR1 SQVTM, CDR2 ANQGSEA. J gave up 9 bases and V 5 bases, and 7 bases lay outside the gene matches. The CDR3 spans 13 residues. Comment on this clone: Its antigen is as yet unknown.

Specimen: naive CD4+ T cells from blood. The clonotype was recovered from a woman aged 18-29 years in good health. The chain links TRBV29-1 to TRBJ2-7; the match to TRBD2 covers 13 bases. DNA of the CDR3: TGCAGCGTTAGGACTAGCGGGAGTAGAGGGCAGTACTTC. This gives the protein CSVRTSGSRGQYF.